This TCR beta chain came from a study of blood T cell repertoires in COVID-19. Background on the study: Collection of acute and convalescent COVID-19 samples took place in the United States, Italy and Spain. In each case, the material was cDNA or gDNA derived from T cells, B-cell-depleted T cells, or PBMCs.

Original data processing: By means of reference gene primer amplification, nucleated cell counts were estimated. The repertoire was sequenced with immunoSEQ multiplex PCR; TCRdb's copy has only in-frame clones and lacks some. V, J and clone size were drawn from that table, and D and trimming were deduced from the DNA. Of approximately 300,000 clones listed, roughly 89% are singletons. This clonotype originated in a man aged 25 to 40 with acute or convalescent COVID-19. Sequenced sample: peripheral blood.

The CDR3 here is CAKLRGLSDEQYF. The CDR3 bases are TGTGCCAAACTGCGGGGTCTGAGCGACGAGCAGTACTTC. This chain links TRBV21-1 with TRBJ2-7; the table's D call of TRBD2 was not tested on the DNA. TRBV21-1 is listed as a pseudogene. The CDR3 has 13 residues.